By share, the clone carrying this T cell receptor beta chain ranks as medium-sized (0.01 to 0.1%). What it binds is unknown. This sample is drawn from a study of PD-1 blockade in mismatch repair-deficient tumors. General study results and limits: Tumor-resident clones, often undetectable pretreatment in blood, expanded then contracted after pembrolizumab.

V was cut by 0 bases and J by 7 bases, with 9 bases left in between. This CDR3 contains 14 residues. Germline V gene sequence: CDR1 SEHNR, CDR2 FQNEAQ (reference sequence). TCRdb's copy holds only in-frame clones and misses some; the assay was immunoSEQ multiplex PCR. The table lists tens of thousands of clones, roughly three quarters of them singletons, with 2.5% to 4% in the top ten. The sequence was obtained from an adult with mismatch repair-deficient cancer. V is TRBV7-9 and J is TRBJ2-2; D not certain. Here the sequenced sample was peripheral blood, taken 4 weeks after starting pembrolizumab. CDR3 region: CASSLAEFGGELFF. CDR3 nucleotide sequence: TGTGCCAGCAGCTTAGCAGAATTCGGCGGGGAGCTGTTTTTT.